This record covers a single T cell receptor (beta chain). The sample comes from a study of blood T cell repertoires in COVID-19. Assay: immunoSEQ multiplex PCR; the TCRdb copy retains only in-frame clones and omits some. The sample contains some 350,000 clones, 70% to 90% of which appear only once. The length of the CDR3 is 14 residues. V was shortened by 2 bases and J by 8 bases, with 15 bases between the two germline ends. CDR1 is MNHEY and CDR2 is SVGAGI in the germline V gene. The rearrangement uses TRBV6-5 and TRBJ1-2; weak D call: TRBD1 (5 bases). Sequenced material: peripheral blood. This TCR came from a human donor in a cohort sampled during active COVID-19. The CDR3 loop is CASSYVLAGTGYTF. CDR3 bases: TGTGCCAGCAGTTACGTATTGGCGGGGACCGGCTACACCTTC.